A single sample gave rise to the 13 T cell receptor beta chains below, sequenced in a study of tumor-infiltrating lymphocytes in primary liver carcinoma. TCR beta cDNA was made from approximately 500 ng total RNA with a constant-region primer. Each TCR beta library was derived from three nested multiplex PCR rounds that employed slightly modified ARM-PCR. The first two PCR rounds, roughly 9 cycles each, used TRBV1-TRBV30 forward primers and a C-beta reverse primer. TCRdb ran MiXCR on the multiplex PCR reads and lists one entry per CDR3 protein. The sample lists over 25,000 distinct CDR3 sequences; roughly 80% were seen once. For each extraction, RNA and DNA were obtained together from around 20-30 mg of unsorted bulk tissue. Sequenced sample: liver tumor tissue from sampling region 3. Specified subset: tumor region T3, left-lateral pole. All receptors come from a man aged 35-49 years with primary liver carcinoma and hepatitis B virus infection.

Comments on this clonotype: At one end, the junction sequence differs from germline, possibly due to a read error. The genes are TRBV12-3 or TRBV12-4 and TRBJ2-7; D is ambiguous. This CDR3 has 16 residues. The CDR3 DNA is TGTACCAGCAGTTTAATTGGCTCCGGTAGCCCCTACGAGCAGTACTTC. Its protein is CTSSLIGSGSPYEQYF.

Worth noting for this clonotype: One end of the junction is discordant with germline, which a read error may explain. This chain uses TRBV11-2 with TRBJ2-1, with D perhaps matching TRBD2 (5 bases). This CDR3 comprises 14 residues. Germline loops: CDR1 SGHAT, CDR2 FQNNGV. The CDR3 sequence: CPSGLYRLVSEQFF. The CDR3 DNA is TGTCCCAGCGGCTTATACCGGCTAGTTAGTGAGCAATTCTTC.

Of note for this clonotype: A much larger clone sits a single nucleotide away, making a read error possible. The rearrangement links TRBV12-3 or TRBV12-4 to TRBJ2-7; 12 bases fit TRBD2. J lost 6 bases, V lost 6 bases, and 6 bases had no gene match. The CDR3 has 14 residues. This chain's CDR3 is CASSRTSGVGEQYF. CDR3 bases: TGTGCCAGCAGCCGGACTAGCGGGGTTGGCGAGCAGTACTTC.

With regard to this clonotype: A clone one base away is much larger, so this may be a read error. Likely a read error: the CDR3 ends without its conserved phenylalanine or tryptophan. This chain links TRBV7-9 with TRBJ2-1, with 11 bases that match TRBD2. The CDR3 extends over 15 amino acids. Germline V gene data show CDR1 as SEHNR and CDR2 as FQNEAQ (reference sequence). The V gene end was trimmed by 4 bases and the J gene end by 9 bases; junction bases not matched to a gene: 8. DNA of the CDR3: TGTGCCAGCAGCTCGTTAGCGGGAGGGCCGGGTGAGCAGTTCCAC. Translating it yields CASSSLAGGPGEQFH.

Worth noting for this clonotype: The junction differs from germline at one of its ends, possibly a read error. The rearrangement uses TRBV12-3 or TRBV12-4 and TRBJ2-2; a weak D match, TRBD2 (5 bases). The CDR3 has 12 amino acids. The CDR3 sequence: CVSCPRTGVLFF. The DNA of the CDR3 is TGTGTCAGCTGTCCGCGGACCGGGGTGCTGTTTTTT.

This clonotype showed up just once. A junction end diverges from the germline sequence, so it may reflect a read error. The rearrangement joins TRBV4-1 to TRBJ2-1, with D unresolved. CDR3 length equals 17 residues. Germline V gene sequence: CDR1 MGHRA, CDR2 YSYEKL. The CDR3 DNA reads as TGTGCCAGCAGCCAAGGGCTGGCTGAAAGCTCCTACAATGGGCAGTTCTTC. This codes for CASSQGLAESSYNGQFF.

This clonotype was detected once. The CDR3 ends on some other residue instead of the conserved phenylalanine or tryptophan, so this is likely a read error. The limits of the CDR3 on the DNA are not certain, so only TCRdb's listed CDR3 is given. V and J are TRBV10-3 and TRBJ1-1. The V gene's germline CDR1 is ENHRY and CDR2 SYGVKD. Counting both end residues, the CDR3 totals 13 amino acids. The CDR3 is CAISEEDFTEAFL.

In the case of this clonotype: This CDR3 fails to terminate in the conserved phenylalanine or tryptophan, so it likely reflects a read error. This chain links TRBV11-2 with TRBJ2-5; 8 bases align to TRBD2. Germline lookup yields CDR1 SGHAT and CDR2 FQNNGV. This CDR3 region has 16 residues. CDR3 in amino acids: CVCSQTPGGGKEAQYS. DNA of the CDR3: TGTGTCTGCAGCCAAACTCCTGGCGGGGGGAAAGAGGCCCAGTACTCC.

This clonotype was picked up one time. One end of the junction does not line up with germline, which may come from a read error. The chain is built from TRBV5-4 and TRBJ2-1, with a possible D match to TRBD2 (6 bases). Looked up from germline, CDR1 is SGHNT and CDR2 is YYREEE (reference sequence). The CDR3 consists of 15 residues. Here the CDR3 reads CVSSYETNGSNEQFF. CDR3 DNA sequence: TGTGTCAGCAGCTACGAGACTAACGGGAGCAATGAGCAGTTCTTC.

V gene TRBV6-6 combines with J gene TRBJ2-7; 7 bases match TRBD1. J was trimmed by 7 bases and V by 2 bases; bases with no gene match: 8. The germline V gene has CDR1 MNHNY and CDR2 SVGAGI (reference sequence). This CDR3 region has 14 residues. The CDR3 nucleotides are TGTGCCAGCAGTTACAGGACAGGTGTTAGTGAGCAGTACTTC. Translating gives CASSYRTGVSEQYF.

As for this clonotype: The junction departs from the called germline gene at one end, perhaps through a read error. V and J are TRBV6-6 and TRBJ1-4; D not resolved. The CDR3 runs to 14 residues. Per the germline V gene, CDR1 is MNHNY and CDR2 is SVGAGI (reference sequence). The CDR3 sequence: CTSSAGIFNEKLFF. The CDR3 DNA is TGTACCAGCAGTGCCGGGATATTTAATGAAAAACTGTTTTTT.

Only a few counts were recorded for this clonotype. The CDR3 does not close with the conserved phenylalanine or tryptophan, likely indicating a read error. The chain employs TRBV11-2 and TRBJ2-2, with D perhaps TRBD2 (6 bases). This CDR3 is built from 15 residues. Germline CDR1 is SGHAT and CDR2 is FQNNGV. The CDR3 loop reads CASSFAGSNIGELFL. The CDR3 bases are TGTGCCAGTAGCTTTGCGGGATCGAACATCGGGGAGCTGTTTTTG.

As concerns this clonotype: At one boundary the junction diverges from the germline segment, which might be a read error. The rearrangement joins TRBV5-1 to TRBJ1-2; 7 positions agree with TRBD1. There are 13 residues in the CDR3. In germline, CDR1 is SGHRS, CDR2 YFSETQ. This CDR3 is CASGLDRNYGYTF. For the CDR3, the DNA is TGCGCCAGCGGGTTGGACAGGAACTATGGCTACACTTTC.